Each of the 11 T cell receptor beta chains below was sequenced from the same sample in a study of identical twins. TCRdb itself ran the 5' RACE reads through MiXCR, one entry per CDR3 protein. This table has 750,000 to 950,000 distinct CDR3 sequences, 12% appearing once. The same sample was also studied in work on yellow fever vaccine responses in identical twins.

The material sequenced was PBMCs. The receptor set was obtained from a woman under 30 in good health.

V and J are TRBV6-1 and TRBJ1-2, with D hard to call. Trimming removed 5 bases at V and 2 bases at J, with 12 bases between. There are 14 residues in the CDR3. CDR1 MNHNS and CDR2 SASEGT come from the germline V gene. CDR3 region: CASSTSNQNYGYTF. CDR3 bases: TGTGCCAGCAGTACCTCAAACCAGAACTATGGCTACACCTTC.

CDR3 protein: CASSQVLGDIYEQYF. DNA for the CDR3: TGTGCCAGCAGCCAAGTCCTTGGCGATATCTACGAGCAGTACTTC. The rearrangement uses TRBV3-1 and TRBJ2-7; D is undetermined. V shed 1 base and J shed 3 bases, with 13 bases lying between them. Germline V gene sequence: CDR1 LGHDT, CDR2 YNNKEL (reference sequence). The CDR3 is 15 residues long.

In its sample, this clonotype was seen a few times. The gene calls are TRBV3-1 and TRBJ2-3; 8 bases agree with TRBD2. The V gene's germline CDR1 is LGHDT and CDR2 YNNKEL (reference sequence). With V trimmed by 4 bases and J by 1 base, 10 bases remained unmatched. This CDR3 has 17 residues. CDR3 loop: CASSPTERGLRTDTQYF. The CDR3 DNA reads TGTGCCAGCAGCCCCACCGAGCGGGGGCTCCGCACAGATACGCAGTATTTT.

This clonotype was seen only a few times. The chain has TRBV12-3 or TRBV12-4 and TRBJ2-7, with 14 bases matching TRBD2. The CDR3 runs 15 residues. V lost 6 bases and J lost 6; bases outside the gene matches: 7. CDR3 amino acids: CASSVGLAGVSEQYF. CDR3 sequence (DNA): TGTGCCAGCAGCGTGGGACTAGCGGGAGTCTCCGAGCAGTACTTC.

The sample holds many counts of this clonotype. The J gene is TRBJ2-2, the V gene TRBV28; D is possibly TRBD1 (5 bases). The ends were cut back, 7 bases at V and 0 bases at J, with 9 bases in the middle. This CDR3 has 14 amino acids. Germline values: CDR1 MDHEN, CDR2 SYDVKM. The CDR3 DNA is TGTGCCAGCACAAGGACACCGAACACCGGGGAGCTGTTTTTT. Translating it yields CASTRTPNTGELFF.

This clonotype was detected only a few times. The chain links TRBV12-3 or TRBV12-4 to TRBJ1-1; 8 positions agree with TRBD1. J was trimmed by 7 bases and V by 5 bases; bases with no gene match: 12. This CDR3 region has 15 residues. The CDR3 coding sequence is TGTGCCAGCAGTCCACCCGGGACAGGCGGCTTTGAAGCTTTCTTT. Its protein is CASSPPGTGGFEAFF.

A few counts support this clonotype. The chain links TRBV5-1 to TRBJ2-7; TRBD1 matches at 8 bases. With 0 bases clipped from V and 3 bases from J, the junction kept 8 bases outside the gene matches. CDR1 is SGHRS and CDR2 is YFSETQ in the germline V gene. CDR3 length: 16 residues. For the CDR3, the DNA is TGCGCCAGCAGCTTGGCGCAGGGGGCTGGTTTCTACGAGCAGTACGTC. This sequence encodes CASSLAQGAGFYEQYV.

The table lists this clonotype with a few counts. V usage is TRBV20-1 and J usage is TRBJ2-3, with TRBD2 matching 11 bases. V lost 0 bases, J lost 8 bases, and 4 bases stayed unmatched. The CDR3 contains 14 residues. The V gene's germline CDR1 is DFQATT and CDR2 SNEGSKA (reference sequence). The CDR3 here is CSARESSGGGTQYF. The CDR3 DNA reads TGCAGTGCTAGAGAGAGTAGCGGGGGGGGTACGCAGTATTTT.

The rearrangement uses TRBV5-4 and TRBJ2-1; 9 bases agree with TRBD1. The CDR3 totals 15 residues. V trimming: 2 bases; J trimming: 7 bases; junction bases outside the gene matches: 7. Germline CDR1 SGHNT, CDR2 YYREEE (reference sequence). CDR3 in DNA: TGTGCCAGCAGCTTCTCGGGACAGGGCTGGAATGAGCAGTTCTTC. This encodes CASSFSGQGWNEQFF.

In its sample, this clonotype was seen a few times. This chain connects TRBV27 to TRBJ1-1; no clear D. V dropped 2 bases and J dropped 4 bases, with 8 bases sitting between them. Germline lookup yields CDR1 MNHEY and CDR2 SMNVEV (reference sequence). CDR3 length equals 13 residues. CDR3 loop: CASSLGEFTEAFF. The CDR3, as DNA: TGTGCCAGCAGTTTAGGGGAATTCACTGAAGCTTTCTTT.

The CDR3, as DNA: TGCGCCAGCAGCTTGGGTGGATTTTCCTATGGCTACACCTTC. Amino acid sequence: CASSLGGFSYGYTF. The chain carries TRBV5-1 and TRBJ1-2; no clear D gene. The germline V gene encodes CDR1 SGHRS and CDR2 YFSETQ. The ends were cut back, 0 bases at V and 4 bases at J, with 10 bases in the middle. This CDR3 comprises 14 residues.